Here is one T cell receptor beta chain with its context. Its specific antigen is unknown. There are no base qualities to consult, and no much larger clone falls within one base. TCRbeta CDR3 regions were amplified from genomic DNA using the immunoSEQ Assay, a bias-controlled multiplex PCR. For the original study's pipeline: The number of nucleated cells in each sample was estimated from the amplification of reference gene primers within the assay. To quantify the absolute abundance of each unique TCRbeta CDR3 rearrangement, sequence reads were collapsed and filtered. For each sample, productive Simpson clonality was calculated by taking the square root of Simpson's diversity index across productive rearrangements. In its TCRdb copy, this immuneACCESS table keeps in-frame sequences only and misses some clones. Where compared with another copy, unresolved V genes explain less than half of these, and the others have no known cause. V and J calls and clone size are copied from that table; D and trimming were computed from the DNA. The sample records under 60,000 clones, 90% of which are singletons. The ten largest clones take up under 4.5% of the sample.

The collaborating institutions used their own protocols to collect whole blood in K2EDTA tubes. For TCRbeta analysis, collaborator samples were shipped as frozen whole blood, as isolated PBMCs, or as DNA extracted from either sample type. This record comes from a study of blood T cell repertoires in COVID-19 (dated by TCRdb to 2019 to 2021). About the study as a whole: The collaborator samples originated in the United States, Italy and Spain and spanned the acute and convalescent phases of COVID-19. Where HLA class I and class II types were available, the types were taken from metadata supplied by the sample provider, not from assay-based typing. Deeply sampled blood TCRbeta repertoires from subjects exposed to, actively infected with, or recovered from COVID-19 were included in the dataset. The samples were drawn from the first 160 participants of the ongoing ImmuneRACE study and from 950 to 1,500 subjects provided by 6 global collaborators. A de-identified subject ID, COVID-19 status, age in years and sex were almost always included in the sample metadata. The material from the prospective study consisted of cDNA or gDNA derived from T cells, B-cell-depleted T cells, or PBMCs. The repertoires were made available in a free public database intended to serve as a resource for research on the immune response to SARS-CoV-2. The full study reports these points: The amount of clinical and demographic metadata varied by source and participant and was provided uncurated.

The CDR3 measures 14 amino acids from cysteine to phenylalanine. Solely the CDR3 DNA is kept, with 42 bases framed from the first base. Looking up the germline V gene yields CDR1 SNHLY and CDR2 FYNNEI. The trim is 2 bases for V and 9 bases for J, with a gap of 14 bases between the germline ends. The receptor was isolated from a human donor in a cohort sampled during active COVID-19. The sequence links TRBV2 to TRBJ2-1, with the identity of the D gene unclear. The specimen sequenced was peripheral blood. CDR3 sequence: CASSERSDSSEQFF. The DNA sequence is given as TGTGCCAGCAGTGAACGGTCCGACTCCAGTGAGCAGTTCTTC.